This is a list of T cell receptor beta chains from one sample in a study of cytomegalovirus exposure and HLA in healthy donors. Only in-frame clones appear in the TCRdb table, and some are missing; sequencing was by immunoSEQ multiplex PCR. There are around 92,000 clones in the sample; about four fifths occur only once, and 6.5% to 8.5% lies in the top ten. The sequenced sample consisted of PBMCs. These receptors were taken from a human donor in good health. Each CDR3 is given with its conserved first and last residue. Each record gives: CDR3 DNA, CDR3 protein, clone size, D gene, J gene, V gene. A D gene is named only where the DNA matches it firmly. Not every row has a clone size; where given, it reads once, few, many or a size class.

CDR3 DNA: TGCGCCAGCAGCCAAGACATTCGATGGACACCAAACTACGAGCAGTACTTC; CDR3 protein: CASSQDIRWTPNYEQYF; clone size: -; D gene: -; J gene: TRBJ2-7; V gene: TRBV4-1
CDR3 DNA: TGTGCCACCAGCAGAGCGGGACAGGAGCAAGTTAACTATGGCTACACCTTC; CDR3 protein: CATSRAGQEQVNYGYTF; clone size: -; D gene: TRBD1; J gene: TRBJ1-2; V gene: TRBV15
CDR3 DNA: TGTGCCAGCAGTGAAGTGGGAGTTCTGGAAAAACTGTTTTTT; CDR3 protein: CASSEVGVLEKLFF; clone size: few; D gene: -; J gene: TRBJ1-4; V gene: TRBV2
CDR3 DNA: TGTGCCAGTAGCACAGGGGCTAATTCACCCCTCCACTTT; CDR3 protein: CASSTGANSPLHF; clone size: -; D gene: TRBD1; J gene: TRBJ1-6; V gene: TRBV19
CDR3 DNA: TGTGCCAGCAGCTCGGGACTAGCGGGAGTGAGCACCGGGGAGCTGTTTTTT; CDR3 protein: CASSSGLAGVSTGELFF; clone size: few; D gene: TRBD2; J gene: TRBJ2-2; V gene: TRBV7-9
CDR3 DNA: TGTGCCAGCAGCTTGGTTGGCGGGCCCACAGATACGCAGTATTTT; CDR3 protein: CASSLVGGPTDTQYF; clone size: -; D gene: -; J gene: TRBJ2-3; V gene: TRBV5-4
CDR3 DNA: TGTGCCAGCAGCTTAGGACAGGGGAGCAGAGAGCAGTTCTTC; CDR3 protein: CASSLGQGSREQFF; clone size: -; D gene: TRBD1; J gene: TRBJ2-1; V gene: TRBV7-9
CDR3 DNA: TGTGCCAGCAGTTACACATCTCAGGGGGTAAAACTGTTTTTT; CDR3 protein: CASSYTSQGVKLFF; clone size: -; D gene: TRBD1; J gene: TRBJ1-4; V gene: TRBV6-5
CDR3 DNA: TGCGCCAGCAGCCACGTAGCGGGAGGGCCGTCAAATGAGCAGTTCTTC; CDR3 protein: CASSHVAGGPSNEQFF; clone size: few; D gene: TRBD2; J gene: TRBJ2-1; V gene: TRBV4-3
CDR3 DNA: TGCAGCGGTTCACTAGCGGGTCCCACCTACGAGCAGTACTTC; CDR3 protein: CSGSLAGPTYEQYF; clone size: -; D gene: TRBD2; J gene: TRBJ2-7; V gene: TRBV29-1
CDR3 DNA: TGTGCCAGCAGTTCCACATCCGGGACAGGGGGTATTGAGCAGTTCTTC; CDR3 protein: CASSSTSGTGGIEQFF; clone size: -; D gene: TRBD1; J gene: TRBJ2-1; V gene: TRBV6-4
CDR3 DNA: TGTGCCAGCAGACCGACAGGGAGGCAGACCCAGTACTTC; CDR3 protein: CASRPTGRQTQYF; clone size: -; D gene: -; J gene: TRBJ2-5; V gene: TRBV6-5
CDR3 DNA: TGTGCCATCAGTTTAAGGACAGGGTTAGATTACGAGCAGTACTTC; CDR3 protein: CAISLRTGLDYEQYF; clone size: few; D gene: TRBD1; J gene: TRBJ2-7; V gene: TRBV10-3
CDR3 DNA: TGCAGTGCCTTAAACAGGGGGCGGGCTTTCTTT; CDR3 protein: CSALNRGRAFF; clone size: -; D gene: TRBD1; J gene: TRBJ1-1; V gene: TRBV20-1
CDR3 DNA: TGCGCCAGCAGCCCGGGAATCGGCCTCGAGCAGTACTTC; CDR3 protein: CASSPGIGLEQYF; clone size: once; D gene: -; J gene: TRBJ2-7; V gene: TRBV10-1
CDR3 DNA: TGCGCCAGCGCCAGTGTAACAGCTAACTATGGCTACACCTTC; CDR3 protein: CASASVTANYGYTF; clone size: -; D gene: -; J gene: TRBJ1-2; V gene: TRBV4-1
CDR3 DNA: TGTGCCAGCAGACGACGGGGGTCCCCCTACAATGAGCAGTTCTTC; CDR3 protein: CASRRRGSPYNEQFF; clone size: few; D gene: -; J gene: TRBJ2-1; V gene: TRBV7-8
CDR3 DNA: TGCGCCAGCAGCTTGGGTCGTAGCACAGATACGCAGTATTTT; CDR3 protein: CASSLGRSTDTQYF; clone size: -; D gene: -; J gene: TRBJ2-3; V gene: TRBV5-1
CDR3 DNA: TGTGCCAGTAGTACGAGCGGGGGCTACGAGCAGTACTTC; CDR3 protein: CASSTSGGYEQYF; clone size: -; D gene: TRBD2; J gene: TRBJ2-7; V gene: TRBV19
CDR3 DNA: TGCGCCAGCAGCCCAGAGGACAGGACACTTTGGGATGAGCAGTTCTTC; CDR3 protein: CASSPEDRTLWDEQFF; clone size: -; D gene: TRBD1; J gene: TRBJ2-1; V gene: TRBV4-1
CDR3 DNA: TGTGCCAGCACCCAGATCGTGGGGGGAGGCTACACCTTC; CDR3 protein: CASTQIVGGGYTF; clone size: -; D gene: -; J gene: TRBJ1-2; V gene: TRBV6-6
CDR3 DNA: TGTGCCAGCAGCTTGGAAGAAGCGGGGGGGCTCGAGACCCAGTACTTC; CDR3 protein: CASSLEEAGGLETQYF; clone size: -; D gene: TRBD2; J gene: TRBJ2-5; V gene: TRBV5-5
CDR3 DNA: TGCGCCAGCTCCCTGGGGACAGGTGCTTTAGGGCAGTACTTC; CDR3 protein: CASSLGTGALGQYF; clone size: -; D gene: TRBD1; J gene: TRBJ2-7; V gene: TRBV5-1
CDR3 DNA: TGCGCCAGCAGCTTGGAAGGGGTAGGGTCTTTCGCGGGAGGGCCCTACAATGAGCAGTTCTTC; CDR3 protein: CASSLEGVGSFAGGPYNEQFF; clone size: -; D gene: TRBD2; J gene: TRBJ2-1; V gene: TRBV5-1
CDR3 DNA: TGTGCCAGTAGTATAGAACGACAGGGGCGGAATCAGCCCCAGCATTTT; CDR3 protein: CASSIERQGRNQPQHF; clone size: once; D gene: TRBD1; J gene: TRBJ1-5; V gene: TRBV19
CDR3 DNA: TGTGCCTGGAGTGTACAGGGGTGGGCCCTCCACTTT; CDR3 protein: CAWSVQGWALHF; clone size: -; D gene: TRBD1; J gene: TRBJ1-6; V gene: TRBV30
CDR3 DNA: TGTGCCAGCTCTATGGGGGCTGGTAACGAGCAGTACTTC; CDR3 protein: CASSMGAGNEQYF; clone size: -; D gene: -; J gene: TRBJ2-7; V gene: TRBV18
CDR3 DNA: TGTGCCAGCCGCTACCCAGGGGGCTATGGCTACACCTTC; CDR3 protein: CASRYPGGYGYTF; clone size: -; D gene: TRBD1; J gene: TRBJ1-2; V gene: TRBV6-4
CDR3 DNA: TGTGCCATCAGTGAAGGGGGCCCCCTTGGCTACACCTTC; CDR3 protein: CAISEGGPLGYTF; clone size: -; D gene: TRBD1; J gene: TRBJ1-2; V gene: TRBV10-3
CDR3 DNA: TGCAGCGTTGAAGGGGTGGCAGGGGGTAACAGAGATACGCAGTATTTT; CDR3 protein: CSVEGVAGGNRDTQYF; clone size: -; D gene: TRBD1; J gene: TRBJ2-3; V gene: TRBV29-1
CDR3 DNA: TGTGCCAGCTCACCAGGCAGGACAGGGTCATACAATGAGCAGTTCTTC; CDR3 protein: CASSPGRTGSYNEQFF; clone size: -; D gene: TRBD1; J gene: TRBJ2-1; V gene: TRBV18
CDR3 DNA: TGTGCCTGGTCAGTGGGACACACGAACACTGAAGCTTTCTTT; CDR3 protein: CAWSVGHTNTEAFF; clone size: -; D gene: -; J gene: TRBJ1-1; V gene: TRBV30
CDR3 DNA: TGTGCCAGCAGTGAAGGCCACGGTTATACGCAGTATTTT; CDR3 protein: CASSEGHGYTQYF; clone size: -; D gene: -; J gene: TRBJ2-3; V gene: TRBV6-1
CDR3 DNA: TGCGCCAGCAGCCCGCTCGGGTGGAGCGGAATATCTGGGGCCAACGTCCTGACTTTC; CDR3 protein: CASSPLGWSGISGANVLTF; clone size: once; D gene: -; J gene: TRBJ2-6; V gene: TRBV5-1
CDR3 DNA: TGTGCTAGTGCTTCTAGCGGGGGGCTCCGCTTCTACAATGAGCAGTTCTTC; CDR3 protein: CASASSGGLRFYNEQFF; clone size: -; D gene: TRBD2; J gene: TRBJ2-1; V gene: TRBV12-5
CDR3 DNA: TGTGCCAGTAGTATGGGACAGTTGAACACTGAAGCTTTCTTT; CDR3 protein: CASSMGQLNTEAFF; clone size: few; D gene: TRBD1; J gene: TRBJ1-1; V gene: TRBV19
CDR3 DNA: TGTGCCAGTACCTCCCGGGGGGGACTGGGGACCTACGAGCAGTACTTC; CDR3 protein: CASTSRGGLGTYEQYF; clone size: few; D gene: TRBD2; J gene: TRBJ2-7; V gene: TRBV19
CDR3 DNA: TGTGCCAGCAGTATGAGACAGGGTGGGGAAAAACTGTTTTTT; CDR3 protein: CASSMRQGGEKLFF; clone size: few; D gene: TRBD1; J gene: TRBJ1-4; V gene: TRBV6-6
CDR3 DNA: TGTGCAAGTCTCCCAGGATCGGAGACCCAGTACTTC; CDR3 protein: CASLPGSETQYF; clone size: -; D gene: -; J gene: TRBJ2-5; V gene: TRBV12-2
CDR3 DNA: TGTGCCAGCAGCCGGAGCGGAGGGGGCTCTGGTTCACCCCTCCACTTT; CDR3 protein: CASSRSGGGSGSPLHF; clone size: -; D gene: TRBD1; J gene: TRBJ1-6; V gene: TRBV6-6
CDR3 DNA: TGTGCCAGCAGCGTAACAACTAGCGGGAGGAATAAGTACTTC; CDR3 protein: CASSVTTSGRNKYF; clone size: once; D gene: TRBD2; J gene: TRBJ2-7; V gene: TRBV5-4
CDR3 DNA: TGCGCCAGCAGCTATTGGACAGGGGGTACACCAACAGATACGCAGTATTTT; CDR3 protein: CASSYWTGGTPTDTQYF; clone size: -; D gene: TRBD1; J gene: TRBJ2-3; V gene: TRBV5-1
CDR3 DNA: TGTGCCAGCAGCATCGGGACTAGCGGGGGGGCCTACAATGAGCAGTTCTTC; CDR3 protein: CASSIGTSGGAYNEQFF; clone size: -; D gene: TRBD2; J gene: TRBJ2-1; V gene: TRBV11-2
CDR3 DNA: TGTGCCAGCAGCGTACATCAGGAAGAGACCCAGTACTTC; CDR3 protein: CASSVHQEETQYF; clone size: once; D gene: -; J gene: TRBJ2-5; V gene: TRBV9
CDR3 DNA: TGTGCCAGCAGCCAAGATAGGCAGGGGTCACAGCCCCAGCATTTT; CDR3 protein: CASSQDRQGSQPQHF; clone size: few; D gene: -; J gene: TRBJ1-5; V gene: TRBV4-2
CDR3 DNA: TGTGCCACGCGCGAGGGGGCCCAAGAGACCCAGTACTTC; CDR3 protein: CATREGAQETQYF; clone size: -; D gene: TRBD1; J gene: TRBJ2-5; V gene: TRBV10-3
CDR3 DNA: TGTGCCAGCTCCCCTAGGCTAGCGGGGGGCCTGGATACGCAGTATTTT; CDR3 protein: CASSPRLAGGLDTQYF; clone size: -; D gene: TRBD2; J gene: TRBJ2-3; V gene: TRBV18
CDR3 DNA: TGTGCCAGTAGCATTAACAGGGTTAGCAATCAGCCCCAGCATTTT; CDR3 protein: CASSINRVSNQPQHF; clone size: -; D gene: -; J gene: TRBJ1-5; V gene: TRBV19
CDR3 DNA: TGTGCCAGCAGTGCCACAGGGATTCTGGACACTGAAGCTTTCTTT; CDR3 protein: CASSATGILDTEAFF; clone size: -; D gene: -; J gene: TRBJ1-1; V gene: TRBV25-1
CDR3 DNA: TGTGCCAGCAGTACAGGGTGGGAGAACACTGAAGCTTTCTTT; CDR3 protein: CASSTGWENTEAFF; clone size: -; D gene: -; J gene: TRBJ1-1; V gene: TRBV27
CDR3 DNA: TGTGCCAGCAGCTTAGGGGGGCGCGACGAGCAGTACTTC; CDR3 protein: CASSLGGRDEQYF; clone size: -; D gene: -; J gene: TRBJ2-7; V gene: TRBV7-7
CDR3 DNA: TGCGCCAGCAGCCAACAGGGTGATGGCTACACCTTC; CDR3 protein: CASSQQGDGYTF; clone size: -; D gene: -; J gene: TRBJ1-2; V gene: TRBV4-1
CDR3 DNA: TGTGCCAGCAGCGTCCGACAGGGCTGGAACATTCAGTACTTC; CDR3 protein: CASSVRQGWNIQYF; clone size: few; D gene: TRBD1; J gene: TRBJ2-4; V gene: TRBV7-2
CDR3 DNA: TGTGCCAGCAACCATGGACTAGCGGGTAACACCGGGGAGCTGTTTTTT; CDR3 protein: CASNHGLAGNTGELFF; clone size: -; D gene: TRBD2; J gene: TRBJ2-2; V gene: TRBV11-2